Below are 23 T cell receptor beta chains sequenced from a single sample in a study of PD-L1 blockade in urothelial cancer. Some clones are missing from TCRdb's copy, which holds only in-frame ones; the method was immunoSEQ multiplex PCR. The sample consists of about 66,000 clones, about 88% of them appearing once. This sample's time point: peripheral blood 6 weeks after treatment start. The sequencing here drew on PBMCs, taken around atezolizumab (anti-PD-L1) treatment. All receptors come from a man aged 60-69 years with urothelial cancer.

The chain is built from TRBV7-2 and TRBJ2-1; D not certain. Deletions cut 5 bases from V and 4 bases from J, with 18 bases between. CDR3 length: 16 amino acids. Germline V gene sequence: CDR1 SGHTA, CDR2 FQGNSA. The CDR3: CASSAQADLSYNEQFF. In DNA form, the CDR3 reads TGTGCCAGCAGCGCCCAGGCCGACCTCAGTTACAATGAGCAGTTCTTC.

V usage is TRBV9 and J usage is TRBJ2-2; the D is unclear. The CDR3 is 13 amino acids. V gave up 0 bases and J gave up 3 bases, with 3 bases separating them. Germline V lookup: CDR1 SGDLS, CDR2 YYNGEE. The CDR3 spells CASSVAHTGELFF. In DNA form, the CDR3 reads TGTGCCAGCAGCGTAGCTCACACCGGGGAGCTGTTTTTT.

The genes are TRBV5-1 and TRBJ1-1, with D maybe TRBD1 (6 bases). CDR1 and CDR2 (germline): SGHRS, YFSETQ. V was clipped by 3 bases and J by 4 bases, with 13 bases between them. This CDR3 has 14 amino acids. The CDR3 region is CASSSATGFTEAFF. DNA of the CDR3: TGCGCCAGCAGCTCGGCGACAGGTTTCACTGAAGCTTTCTTT.

The gene calls are TRBV29-1 and TRBJ2-7, with 8 nucleotides matching TRBD1. Germline-derived CDR1 and CDR2 are SQVTM and ANQGSEA. The CDR3 loop spans 13 amino acids. The V gene end was trimmed by 4 bases and the J gene end by 2 bases; junction bases not matched to a gene: 4. The CDR3: CSVGPGGPYEQYF. CDR3 DNA sequence: TGCAGCGTTGGGCCAGGGGGCCCCTACGAGCAGTACTTC.

With regard to this clone: A junction boundary mismatches the germline segment, possibly from a read error. CDR3 protein: CASSISQGFYEQYF. As DNA, the CDR3 is TGTGCTAGCAGCATATCACAGGGTTTCTACGAGCAGTACTTC. The chain has TRBV7-7 and TRBJ2-7; TRBD1 might be the D (6 bases). CDR3 length: 14 residues. Germline V CDR1 and CDR2: SSHAT, FNYEAQ (reference sequence).

V and J are TRBV5-6 and TRBJ2-5; weak D call: TRBD2 (6 bases). The germline CDR1 and CDR2 sequences are SGHDT and YYEEEE. Trimming shortened V by 4 bases and J by 9 bases, and 10 bases separated the two germline ends. This CDR3 region has 11 residues. CDR3 amino acids: CASSLSGAQYF. CDR3 in DNA: TGTGCCAGCAGCCTCTCGGGGGCCCAGTACTTC.

The chain combines TRBV19 with TRBJ2-7; no clear D. This CDR3 spans 14 amino acids. The germline gives CDR1 LNHDA, CDR2 SQIVND (reference sequence). The germline V and J ends were trimmed by 3 bases and 1 base, with 10 bases remaining between them. CDR3 sequence (DNA): TGTGCCAGTAGTATCCAGGCGTCATCCTACGAGCAGTACTTC. As protein: CASSIQASSYEQYF.

The rearrangement joins TRBV10-1 to TRBJ2-7, with 7 bases fitting TRBD2. Germline V gene data show CDR1 as WNHNN and CDR2 as SYGVQD (reference sequence). V gave up 0 bases and J gave up 4 bases; unmatched junction bases: 3. The CDR3 contains 14 residues. CDR3 DNA sequence: TGCGCCAGCAGTGAGTCTGGGCGGGAGTACGAGCAGTACTTC. It encodes CASSESGREYEQYF.

The table lists this clone with many counts. The chain couples TRBV28 to TRBJ2-1; D gene ambiguous. CDR1 and CDR2 (germline): MDHEN, SYDVKM. The CDR3 is made up of 12 amino acids. Trimming removed 3 bases at V and 4 bases at J, with 4 bases between. The CDR3 sequence: CASSFEYNEQFF. Written as DNA, the CDR3 is TGTGCCAGCAGTTTCGAGTACAATGAGCAGTTCTTC.

The chain joins TRBV18 to TRBJ2-5; D perhaps matches TRBD2 (6 bases). The CDR3 runs to 13 residues. Trimming removed 8 bases at V and 2 bases at J, with 12 bases between. Per the germline V gene, CDR1 is KGHSH and CDR2 is LQKENI. The CDR3 DNA sequence: TGTGCCAGCGTGGCGGGGAATCAAGAGACCCAGTACTTC. It yields the protein CASVAGNQETQYF. Looking up the rest from reference TRBV18 and TRBJ2-5 gives the full variable domain: NAGVMQNPRHLVRRRGQEARLRCSPMKGHSHVYWYRQLPEEGLKFMVYLQKENIIDESGMPKERFSAEFPKEGPSILRIQQVVRGDSAAYFCASVAGNQETQYFGPGTRLLVL.

This clone was counted only a few times. CDR3 in amino acids: CASSFRGVTQPQHF. The CDR3 DNA sequence: TGTGCCAGCAGTTTCCGCGGGGTGACTCAGCCCCAGCATTTT. The V gene is TRBV27, the J gene TRBJ1-5; D unresolved. Trimming pared 3 bases from V and 6 bases from J, leaving 12 bases between. CDR1 and CDR2 (germline): MNHEY, SMNVEV (reference sequence). This CDR3 has 14 amino acids.

J is TRBJ2-7 and V is TRBV28, with 9 nucleotides matching TRBD2. The CDR3 runs 14 residues. Trimming took 3 bases from V and 4 from J; bases not matched to a gene: 4. CDR1 is MDHEN and CDR2 is SYDVKM in the germline V gene. The CDR3 sequence is CASSLGGRGYEQYF. For the CDR3, the DNA is TGTGCCAGCAGTTTGGGCGGGAGGGGGTACGAGCAGTACTTC.

The chain employs TRBV6-5 and TRBJ1-2; tentatively, D is TRBD1 (5 bases). Deletions cut 7 bases from V and 2 bases from J, with 8 bases between. The CDR3 contains 12 residues. Germline CDR1 and CDR2: MNHEY and SVGAGI. Here the CDR3 reads CASTGGNYGYTF. The CDR3 DNA follows: TGTGCCAGCACCGGGGGGAACTATGGCTACACCTTC.

The chain combines TRBV6-1 with TRBJ2-4; TRBD1 is a possible D gene (5 bases). Germline V gene lookup returns CDR1 MNHNS and CDR2 SASEGT. The CDR3 spans 15 residues. Trimming removed 1 base at V and 6 bases at J, with 13 bases between. CDR3 nucleotides: TGTGCCAGCAGTGAAGGTTTCGCAAGGGGAAACATTCAGTACTTC. Encoded protein: CASSEGFARGNIQYF.

The rearrangement joins TRBV4-1 to TRBJ2-7; TRBD2 matches 13 bases. Germline CDR1 and CDR2: MGHRA and YSYEKL. The CDR3 is made up of 16 amino acids. The V gene end was trimmed by 0 bases and the J gene end by 6 bases; junction bases not matched to a gene: 5. CDR3: CASSQDRTSGSGEQYF. The CDR3 DNA sequence: TGCGCCAGCAGCCAAGATAGGACTAGCGGGAGTGGCGAGCAGTACTTC.

This rearrangement joins TRBV11-3 to TRBJ2-7; the D gene is possibly TRBD1 (5 bases). V lost 0 bases, J lost 6 bases, and 6 bases lay in between. Germline assignment: CDR1 SGHNT and CDR2 YENEEA. This CDR3 spans 12 amino acids. The CDR3 region is CASSLDGAEQYF. The CDR3 bases are TGTGCCAGCAGCTTAGATGGGGCCGAGCAGTACTTC.

This chain connects TRBV14 to TRBJ2-1; 7 bases match TRBD1. This CDR3 is 16 amino acids long. From germline, CDR1 is SGHDN and CDR2 FVKESK. Losses at the gene ends were 5 bases for V and 1 base for J; bases not matched to a gene: 8. CDR3 residues: CASSRQGEWSYNEQFF. For the CDR3, the DNA is TGTGCCAGCAGCAGACAGGGTGAGTGGTCCTACAATGAGCAGTTCTTC. The entire variable domain, with the rest obtained from reference TRBV14 and TRBJ2-1, is as follows: EAGVTQFPSHSVIEKGQTVTLRCDPISGHDNLYWYRRVMGKEIKFLLHFVKESKQDESGMPNNRFLAERTGGTYSTLKVQPAELEDSGVYFCASSRQGEWSYNEQFFGPGTRLTVL.

The chain is built from TRBV19 and TRBJ2-2; TRBD1 is a possible D gene (5 bases). The CDR3 is made up of 15 amino acids. Germline CDR1 LNHDA, CDR2 SQIVND (reference sequence). With 2 bases removed from V and 1 base from J, the gap between germline ends came to 8 bases. CDR3 in amino acids: CASSIRTRNTGELFF. In nucleotides, the CDR3 is TGTGCCAGTAGTATAAGGACAAGGAACACCGGGGAGCTGTTTTTT.

V usage is TRBV27 and J usage is TRBJ2-1, with 13 bases matching TRBD2. Germline-derived CDR1 and CDR2 are MNHEY and SMNVEV (reference sequence). J lost 5 bases, V lost 6 bases, and 7 bases had no gene match. The CDR3 loop spans 16 amino acids. The CDR3 region is CASRKSGTSGNNEQFF. CDR3 bases: TGTGCCAGCAGAAAGTCCGGGACTAGCGGGAACAATGAGCAGTTCTTC.

The chain combines TRBV27 with TRBJ2-7; a possible D gene is TRBD1 (6 bases). V gave up 6 bases and J gave up 1 base, with 22 bases separating them. The germline gives CDR1 MNHEY, CDR2 SMNVEV (reference sequence). This CDR3 is 17 amino acids long. For the CDR3, the DNA is TGTGCCAGCAGCCCCACACACACAGGGTATGGATCCTACGAGCAGTACTTC. Translated, it gives CASSPTHTGYGSYEQYF.

Notes on this clone: The junction does not match germline at one end; this may be a read error. CDR3 DNA: TGTGCTAGCAGCTTAGGACAACCAGGGGCCCAGTACTTC. Translated, it gives CASSLGQPGAQYF. The J gene is TRBJ2-5, the V gene TRBV7-7; TRBD1 might be the D (6 bases). The germline V gene encodes CDR1 SSHAT and CDR2 FNYEAQ (reference sequence). This CDR3 is built from 13 residues.

V and J are TRBV30 and TRBJ2-3, with D unclear. V shed 5 bases and J shed 0 bases, with 6 bases lying between them. Germline V gives CDR1 GTSNPN, CDR2 SVGIG (reference sequence). CDR3 length: 12 amino acids. The CDR3 DNA follows: TGTGCCTGGGGCCCGAGCACAGATACGCAGTATTTT. It translates to CAWGPSTDTQYF.

This chain joins TRBV6-5 and TRBJ2-1, with 11 bases aligning to TRBD2. This CDR3 contains 15 residues. The V gene's germline CDR1 is MNHEY and CDR2 SVGAGI. V shed 3 bases and J 10 bases; nucleotides not matched to a gene: 8. CDR3 amino acids: CASSYSLAGGGEQFF. The CDR3 bases are TGTGCCAGCAGTTATTCCCTAGCGGGGGGCGGGGAGCAGTTCTTC.